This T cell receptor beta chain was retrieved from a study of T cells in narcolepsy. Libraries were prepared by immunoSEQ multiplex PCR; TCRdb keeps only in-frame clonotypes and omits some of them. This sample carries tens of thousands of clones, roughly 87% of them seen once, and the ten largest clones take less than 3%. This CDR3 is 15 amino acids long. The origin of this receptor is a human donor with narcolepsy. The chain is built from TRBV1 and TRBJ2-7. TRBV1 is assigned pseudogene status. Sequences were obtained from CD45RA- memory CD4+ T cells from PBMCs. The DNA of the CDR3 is TGCACCAGCAGCCAAGTGAGGAGGGGGGACTACGAGCAGTACTTC. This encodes CTSSQVRRGDYEQYF.